This T cell receptor beta chain comes out of a study of cytomegalovirus exposure and HLA in healthy donors. Findings and limits, study-wide: Researchers reported in a later analysis that a missense DCLRE1C variant was tied to TCR beta V- and J-gene trimming. A later analysis found that most CMV-associated TCR beta chains appeared HLA-restricted. When analyzed later, the rates of TCR association showed variation by HLA locus, with DRB1 the most and HLA-C the fewest.

The V end was cut by 4 bases, the J end by 0 bases, with 13 bases between. There are 15 residues in the CDR3. CDR1 is GTSNPN, CDR2 SVGIG, per germline (reference sequence). To note about this clone: The target antigen is unknown.

In the PCR, 60 Vbeta and 13 Jbeta primers were used. Repertoires were generated with immunoSEQ multiplex PCR, while TCRdb's copy carries only in-frame clones and drops some. In the table there are under 200,000 clones, around 83% of which are singletons. This chain uses TRBV30 with TRBJ1-3, with a tentative D call TRBD1 (6 bases). This sequence was found in a man aged 35-49 years in good health and CMV-seropositive. Sequencing input: PBMCs. The CDR3 nucleotides are TGTGCCTGGAATATCAGGGGAAGCTCTGGAAACACCATATATTTT. The encoded protein is CAWNIRGSSGNTIYF.